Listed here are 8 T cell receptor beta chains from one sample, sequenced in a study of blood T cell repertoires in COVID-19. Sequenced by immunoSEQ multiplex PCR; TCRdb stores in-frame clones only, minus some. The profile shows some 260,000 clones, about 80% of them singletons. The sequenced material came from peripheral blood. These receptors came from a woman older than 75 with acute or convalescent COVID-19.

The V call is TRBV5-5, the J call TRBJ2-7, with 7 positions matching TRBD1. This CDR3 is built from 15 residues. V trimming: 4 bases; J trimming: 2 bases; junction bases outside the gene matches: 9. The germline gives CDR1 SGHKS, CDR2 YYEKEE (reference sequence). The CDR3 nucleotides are TGTGCCAGCAGCCGTAACAGGGGTACTCCCTACGAGCAGTACTTC. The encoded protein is CASSRNRGTPYEQYF.

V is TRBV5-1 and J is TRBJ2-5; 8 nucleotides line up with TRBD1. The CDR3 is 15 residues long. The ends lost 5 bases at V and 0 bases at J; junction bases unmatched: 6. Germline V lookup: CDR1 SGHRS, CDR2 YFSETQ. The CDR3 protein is CASRSTGDNQETQYF. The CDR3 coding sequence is TGCGCCAGCAGATCGACAGGGGACAACCAAGAGACCCAGTACTTC.

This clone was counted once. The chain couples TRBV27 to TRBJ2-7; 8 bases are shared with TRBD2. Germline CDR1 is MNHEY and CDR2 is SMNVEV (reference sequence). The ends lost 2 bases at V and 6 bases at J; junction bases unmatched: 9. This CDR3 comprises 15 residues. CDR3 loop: CASSLLAGGHSEQYF. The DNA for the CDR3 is TGTGCCAGCAGTTTACTGGCGGGAGGACATAGCGAGCAGTACTTC.

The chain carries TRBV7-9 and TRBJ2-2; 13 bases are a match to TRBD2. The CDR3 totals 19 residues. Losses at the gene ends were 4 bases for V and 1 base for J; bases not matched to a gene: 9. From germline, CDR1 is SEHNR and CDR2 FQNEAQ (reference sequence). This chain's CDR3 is CASSSGTSGTLRNTGELFF. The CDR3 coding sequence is TGTGCCAGCAGCTCCGGGACTAGCGGGACCCTGAGGAACACCGGGGAGCTGTTTTTT.

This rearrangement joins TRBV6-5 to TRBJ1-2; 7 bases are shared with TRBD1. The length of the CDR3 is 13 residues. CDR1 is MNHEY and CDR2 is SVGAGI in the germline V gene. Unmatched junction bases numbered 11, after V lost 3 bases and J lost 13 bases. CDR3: CASSYAEGAQLTF. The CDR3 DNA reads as TGTGCCAGCAGTTATGCCGAGGGGGCCCAGCTCACCTTC.

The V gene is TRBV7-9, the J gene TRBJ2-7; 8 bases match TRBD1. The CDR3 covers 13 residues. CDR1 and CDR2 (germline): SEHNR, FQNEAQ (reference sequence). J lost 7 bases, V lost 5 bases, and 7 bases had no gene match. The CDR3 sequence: CASSRTGGREQYF. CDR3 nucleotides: TGTGCCAGCAGCCGTACAGGGGGAAGGGAGCAGTACTTC.

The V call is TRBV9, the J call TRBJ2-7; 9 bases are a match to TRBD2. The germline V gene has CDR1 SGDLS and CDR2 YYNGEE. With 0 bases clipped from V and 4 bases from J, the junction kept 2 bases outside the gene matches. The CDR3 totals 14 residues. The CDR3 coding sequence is TGTGCCAGCAGCGTAGGGGCGGGAGGGTACGAGCAGTACTTC. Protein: CASSVGAGGYEQYF.

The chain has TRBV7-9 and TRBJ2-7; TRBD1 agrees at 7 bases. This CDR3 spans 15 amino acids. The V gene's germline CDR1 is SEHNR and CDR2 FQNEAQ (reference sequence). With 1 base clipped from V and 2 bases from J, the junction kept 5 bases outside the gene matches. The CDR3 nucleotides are TGTGCCAGCAGCTTAGGCGCCGGGACAGCCTACGAGCAGTACTTC. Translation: CASSLGAGTAYEQYF.